These T cell receptor beta chains were read from a single sample in a study of shared clonotypes between healthy human individuals. TCRdb keeps only in-frame clones here, not all; method: immunoSEQ multiplex PCR. Here the sample spans approximately 720,000 clones, 72% being singletons. The sample was memory CD4+ T cells sorted from blood. These receptors came from a woman in her twenties or thirties in good health. CDR3s include the opening cysteine and the closing phenylalanine or tryptophan. Each record gives: D gene, J gene, clone size, V gene, CDR3 protein, CDR3 DNA. D genes are given only for firm matches. Rows may omit the clone size; those that give it use once, few, many or a size class.

D: .
J: TRBJ2-1
size: .
V: TRBV19
CDR3: CASTGLLGDEQFF
DNA: TGTGCCAGTACAGGGCTCCTAGGCGATGAGCAGTTCTTC

D: .
J: TRBJ1-5
size: .
V: TRBV21-1
CDR3: CASSSGTDRRSNQPQHF
DNA: TGTGCCAGCAGCAGCGGGACAGACCGGCGGAGCAATCAGCCCCAGCATTTT

D: .
J: TRBJ1-5
size: .
V: TRBV27
CDR3: CASSQDRSSNQPQHF
DNA: TGTGCCAGCAGCCAGGACAGATCAAGCAATCAGCCCCAGCATTTT

D: TRBD2
J: TRBJ2-7
size: .
V: TRBV28
CDR3: CASSPPPLASSYEQYF
DNA: TGTGCCAGCAGTCCTCCCCCACTAGCGAGCTCCTACGAGCAGTACTTC

D: TRBD1
J: TRBJ1-1
size: .
V: TRBV30
CDR3: CAWSPGRGNPTEAFF
DNA: TGTGCCTGGAGTCCCGGCAGGGGGAACCCCACTGAAGCTTTCTTT

D: .
J: TRBJ2-6
size: .
V: TRBV19
CDR3: CASSIGKVAGANVLTF
DNA: TGTGCCAGTAGTATAGGAAAGGTGGCTGGGGCCAACGTCCTGACTTTC

D: TRBD2
J: TRBJ2-2
size: once
V: TRBV5-1
CDR3: CASTRGDTGELFF
DNA: TGCGCCAGCACTCGGGGGGACACCGGGGAGCTGTTTTTT

D: .
J: TRBJ1-5
size: .
V: TRBV6-1
CDR3: CASSSLSNQPQHF
DNA: TGTGCCAGCAGTTCACTAAGCAATCAGCCCCAGCATTTT

D: TRBD2
J: TRBJ2-1
size: .
V: TRBV4-2
CDR3: CASSQGGLAYNEQFF
DNA: TGTGCCAGCAGCCAAGGGGGACTAGCATACAATGAGCAGTTCTTC

D: .
J: TRBJ1-5
size: once
V: TRBV28
CDR3: CASSFTGKPQHF
DNA: TGTGCCAGCAGTTTTACGGGGAAACCCCAGCATTTT

D: .
J: TRBJ2-7
size: once
V: TRBV11-2
CDR3: CASSLLRAPEQYF
DNA: TGTGCCAGCAGCTTGTTAAGGGCCCCCGAGCAGTACTTC

D: .
J: TRBJ1-2
size: .
V: TRBV18
CDR3: CASSLGTTASRGYTF
DNA: TGTGCCAGCTCACTCGGGACAACGGCCTCTAGAGGCTACACCTTC

D: TRBD2
J: TRBJ2-1
size: .
V: TRBV6-5
CDR3: CASRELAAYNEQFF
DNA: TGTGCCAGCAGGGAACTAGCGGCCTACAATGAGCAGTTCTTC

D: .
J: TRBJ2-5
size: many
V: TRBV28
CDR3: CASSPPATETQYF
DNA: TGTGCCAGCAGTCCCCCAGCTACCGAGACCCAGTACTTC

D: .
J: TRBJ1-2
size: .
V: TRBV4-2
CDR3: CASSFPGWGYGYTF
DNA: TGTGCCAGCAGCTTCCCAGGGTGGGGGTATGGCTACACCTTC

D: .
J: TRBJ1-5
size: few
V: TRBV6-8
CDR3: CASRKRTGPGDNQPQHF
DNA: TGTGCCAGCAGAAAACGGACGGGGCCTGGCGACAATCAGCCCCAGCATTTT

D: TRBD2
J: TRBJ2-1
size: .
V: TRBV5-8
CDR3: CASSLLAGVLYEQFF
DNA: TGTGCCAGCAGCTTGTTGGCGGGAGTGCTTTATGAGCAGTTCTTC

D: TRBD1
J: TRBJ1-2
size: .
V: TRBV28
CDR3: CASSLEGARGYTF
DNA: TGTGCCAGCAGTTTGGAGGGGGCGAGGGGCTACACCTTC

D: .
J: TRBJ2-1
size: .
V: TRBV15
CDR3: CATSRDYGRADEQFF
DNA: TGTGCCACCAGCAGAGATTACGGCAGGGCTGATGAGCAGTTCTTC

D: TRBD2
J: TRBJ2-1
size: .
V: TRBV15
CDR3: CATSRGSTSGSDNEQFF
DNA: TGTGCCACCAGCAGAGGATCAACTAGCGGGAGCGACAATGAGCAGTTCTTC

D: TRBD2
J: TRBJ2-7
size: .
V: TRBV10-2
CDR3: CASRPGLAGVNEQYF
DNA: TGCGCCAGCAGGCCGGGACTAGCGGGAGTGAACGAGCAGTACTTC

D: .
J: TRBJ1-4
size: .
V: TRBV5-1
CDR3: CASSLGLGANEKLFF
DNA: TGCGCCAGCAGCTTGGGTCTGGGTGCTAATGAAAAACTGTTTTTT

D: .
J: TRBJ1-2
size: .
V: TRBV6-5
CDR3: CASREVGGGYTF
DNA: TGTGCCAGCAGAGAAGTAGGGGGAGGCTACACCTTC

D: .
J: TRBJ1-2
size: .
V: TRBV7-2
CDR3: CASSLQPYIAYTF
DNA: TGTGCCAGCAGCCTCCAACCTTACATAGCCTACACCTTC

D: .
J: TRBJ2-3
size: .
V: TRBV7-2
CDR3: CASSLEEDTQYF
DNA: TGTGCCAGCAGCTTAGAGGAAGATACGCAGTATTTT

D: .
J: TRBJ1-2
size: .
V: TRBV7-3
CDR3: CASSSNRNYGYTF
DNA: TGTGCCAGCAGCTCCAACAGGAACTATGGCTACACCTTC

D: .
J: TRBJ2-7
size: .
V: TRBV25-1
CDR3: CASSATRGGKNEQYF
DNA: TGTGCCAGCAGTGCCACGAGGGGCGGGAAAAACGAGCAGTACTTC

D: .
J: TRBJ2-7
size: .
V: TRBV10-1
CDR3: CASSDGERSSYEQYF
DNA: TGCGCCAGCAGTGATGGGGAGCGGAGTTCCTACGAGCAGTACTTC

D: TRBD1
J: TRBJ2-1
size: once
V: TRBV18
CDR3: CASSPPQGELNEQFF
DNA: TGTGCCAGCTCACCTCCACAGGGGGAGCTGAATGAGCAGTTCTTC

D: .
J: TRBJ2-1
size: few
V: TRBV5-1
CDR3: CASSLLATDNEQFF
DNA: TGCGCCAGCAGCTTGTTAGCGACTGACAATGAGCAGTTCTTC

D: .
J: TRBJ2-7
size: few
V: TRBV11-2
CDR3: CASSWTVRPYEQYF
DNA: TGTGCCAGCAGCTGGACAGTTCGCCCCTACGAGCAGTACTTC

D: .
J: TRBJ1-5
size: few
V: TRBV18
CDR3: CASSPTTNQPQHF
DNA: TGTGCCAGCTCGCCGACGACTAATCAGCCCCAGCATTTT

D: TRBD2
J: TRBJ2-1
size: .
V: TRBV7-2
CDR3: CASSLSAGDYNEQFF
DNA: TGTGCCAGCAGCCTCTCTGCGGGAGATTACAATGAGCAGTTCTTC

D: .
J: TRBJ2-3
size: .
V: TRBV11-2
CDR3: CASSSSTDTQYF
DNA: TGTGCCAGCAGCTCAAGCACAGATACGCAGTATTTT

D: .
J: TRBJ2-2
size: .
V: TRBV5-6
CDR3: CASMMNTGELFF
DNA: TGTGCCAGCATGATGAACACCGGGGAGCTGTTTTTT

D: TRBD2
J: TRBJ2-3
size: .
V: TRBV27
CDR3: CASSLWLGGLAGKDTDTQYF
DNA: TGTGCCAGCAGTCTTTGGTTGGGTGGACTAGCGGGTAAAGACACAGATACGCAGTATTTT

D: TRBD1
J: TRBJ1-2
size: .
V: TRBV7-9
CDR3: CASSPDRGRSLDYGYTF
DNA: TGTGCCAGCAGCCCGGACAGGGGAAGGAGTTTGGACTATGGCTACACCTTC

D: .
J: TRBJ2-7
size: .
V: TRBV6-5
CDR3: CASSYVPSGVSHEQYF
DNA: TGTGCCAGCAGTTACGTCCCGAGCGGAGTTAGCCACGAGCAGTACTTC

D: .
J: TRBJ1-2
size: .
V: TRBV27
CDR3: CASSPGPSWTYGYTF
DNA: TGTGCCAGCAGTCCGGGACCATCCTGGACCTATGGCTACACCTTC

D: .
J: TRBJ2-3
size: .
V: TRBV4-1
CDR3: CASSQGGRGSPDTQYF
DNA: TGCGCCAGCAGCCAAGGGGGGCGCGGGAGTCCAGATACGCAGTATTTT

D: .
J: TRBJ2-1
size: .
V: TRBV6-5
CDR3: CASRAGSFYNEQFF
DNA: TGTGCCAGCAGGGCGGGTTCATTTTACAATGAGCAGTTCTTC

D: TRBD2
J: TRBJ2-5
size: .
V: TRBV27
CDR3: CASSLRLAGETQYF
DNA: TGTGCCAGCAGTCTAAGACTAGCGGGGGAGACCCAGTACTTC

D: .
J: TRBJ2-1
size: .
V: TRBV7-6
CDR3: CASSLAAGSYNEQFF
DNA: TGTGCCAGCAGCTTAGCGGCAGGGAGTTACAATGAGCAGTTCTTC

D: TRBD1
J: TRBJ1-1
size: .
V: TRBV28
CDR3: CASIRTGKNTEAFF
DNA: TGTGCCAGCATACGGACAGGGAAGAACACTGAAGCTTTCTTT

D: .
J: TRBJ2-3
size: .
V: TRBV10-2
CDR3: CASSGRVRTDTQYF
DNA: TGCGCCAGCAGTGGAAGAGTGCGCACAGATACGCAGTATTTT

D: TRBD2
J: TRBJ2-7
size: .
V: TRBV11-2
CDR3: CASSWRSGSHEQYF
DNA: TGTGCCAGCAGCTGGCGTAGCGGGAGCCACGAGCAGTACTTC

D: .
J: TRBJ2-7
size: .
V: TRBV11-1
CDR3: CASSATYEQYF
DNA: TGTGCCAGCAGCGCCACCTACGAGCAGTACTTC

D: .
J: TRBJ2-1
size: once
V: TRBV7-2
CDR3: CASSLLTLTYNEQFF
DNA: TGTGCCAGCAGCTTACTGACCCTTACTTACAATGAGCAGTTCTTC

D: .
J: TRBJ1-1
size: .
V: TRBV19
CDR3: CASGKAGVGTEAFF
DNA: TGTGCCAGTGGCAAAGCAGGGGTCGGAACTGAAGCTTTCTTT

D: .
J: TRBJ2-5
size: few
V: TRBV27
CDR3: CASSAWQDQETQYF
DNA: TGTGCCAGCAGTGCCTGGCAAGACCAAGAGACCCAGTACTTC

D: .
J: TRBJ1-1
size: .
V: TRBV5-4
CDR3: CASSLQEATEAFF
DNA: TGTGCCAGCAGCTTGCAGGAAGCCACTGAAGCTTTCTTT